This T cell receptor beta chain was obtained from a study of blood T cells in healthy people across ages. Whole-study context: Using template switching, researchers captured about one barcoded beta molecule for each two T cells.

Findings and caveats of the study: Without sorted subsets, naive and antigen-experienced compartments could not be conclusively compared. More naive CD4+ cells and higher diversity were found in long-lived than in aged donors.

Next came a second PCR, run for about 6 to 11 cycles, which used a sample-barcoded 5' primer along with a J-beta primer mix. TCRdb passed the 5' RACE reads through MiXCR, listing each CDR3 protein once. The data show 1,500,000 or so distinct CDR3 sequences, with 35% to 45% seen just once and around 4% held by the top ten. As for this clonotype: What it binds is unknown.

V gave up 0 bases and J gave up 13 bases; unmatched junction bases: 10. From germline, CDR1 is LGHNA and CDR2 YNFKEQ. CDR3 length: 17 residues. Peripheral blood from each donor was collected in a volume of 9.5 to 10 milliliters. The chain is built from TRBV4-2 and TRBJ2-4, with 15 bases identical to TRBD2. Sequencing was carried out using blood. The receptor was isolated from a woman between 18 and 29 years old in good health. DNA of the CDR3: TGTGCCAGCAGCCAAGAGCAAGGGACTAGCGGGAGGAATGAGCAGTACTTC. Translation: CASSQEQGTSGRNEQYF.